This is a list of T cell receptor beta chains from one sample in a study of blood T cell repertoires in COVID-19. Profiling relied on immunoSEQ multiplex PCR, and the TCRdb table lists in-frame clones only, not all of them. The sample lists 80,000 to 130,000 clones; approximately 92% were seen once. The sequenced material came from peripheral blood. These TCRs come from a man aged 65-85 years with acute or convalescent COVID-19. Each CDR3 is given with its conserved first and last residue. The order of the fields is D gene, V gene, clone size, CDR3 length, J gene, CDR3 protein, CDR3 DNA. The D gene is left open where the match is weak. Expanded clones get a size class; other rows say once, few or many, or leave the size out.

TRBD1	TRBV15	.	17	TRBJ2-7	CATSRGKRTGGSYEQYF	TGTGCCACCAGCAGAGGAAAACGGACAGGGGGTAGCTACGAGCAGTACTTC
.	TRBV9	.	15	TRBJ2-3	CASTGTPTNTDTQYF	TGTGCCAGCACCGGGACTCCCACGAACACAGATACGCAGTATTTT
.	TRBV30	.	14	TRBJ1-6	CAWSVLGGNSPLHF	TGTGCCTGGAGTGTACTTGGGGGGAATTCACCCCTCCACTTT
TRBD1	TRBV18	.	13	TRBJ1-4	CASSLGQGEKLFF	TGTGCCAGCTCACTCGGACAGGGCGAAAAACTGTTTTTT
TRBD1	TRBV25-1	.	18	TRBJ2-7	CASSERDSQGAPHDEQYF	TGTGCCAGCAGTGAACGGGACTCACAGGGGGCACCCCATGACGAGCAGTACTTC
.	TRBV5-4	.	13	TRBJ2-1	CASSSHGLDEQFF	TGTGCCAGCAGCTCTCATGGGCTGGATGAACAGTTCTTC
.	TRBV6-5	.	14	TRBJ1-3	CASSYSGVGNTIYF	TGTGCCAGCAGTTACTCCGGGGTAGGAAACACCATATATTTT
TRBD2	TRBV4-2	once	13	TRBJ2-1	CASSQDSAGVPFF	TGTGCCAGCAGCCAAGATTCAGCGGGAGTTCCGTTCTTC
.	TRBV19	.	14	TRBJ1-5	CASLGHYSNQPQHF	TGTGCCAGCCTTGGACACTATAGCAATCAGCCCCAGCATTTT
.	TRBV7-8	.	14	TRBJ2-7	CASSLPDYSYEQYF	TGTGCCAGCAGCTTACCGGACTATTCCTACGAGCAGTACTTC
.	TRBV19	.	14	TRBJ1-2	CASSIGQVIDGYTF	TGTGCCAGTAGTATAGGACAGGTGATAGATGGCTACACCTTC
.	TRBV7-2	.	16	TRBJ2-5	CASSLVVRGLRGTQYF	TGTGCCAGCAGCTTAGTAGTCCGCGGCCTGCGAGGGACCCAGTACTTC
.	TRBV28	.	11	TRBJ2-3	CASSSTDTQYF	TGTGCCAGCTCTAGCACAGATACGCAGTATTTT
.	TRBV30	.	13	TRBJ1-5	CAWSTTGNQPQHF	TGTGCCTGGAGTACCACGGGGAATCAGCCCCAGCATTTT
.	TRBV6-5	once	12	TRBJ1-2	CASSTGGRGYTF	TGTGCCAGCAGCACGGGGGGGCGCGGCTACACCTTC
TRBD1	TRBV2	few	15	TRBJ1-3	CASSEGQGRGNTIYF	TGTGCCAGCAGTGAGGGACAGGGGAGAGGAAACACCATATATTTT
.	TRBV25-1	.	12	TRBJ1-1	CASSEWHTEAFF	TGTGCCAGCAGTGAATGGCACACTGAAGCTTTCTTT
TRBD2	TRBV5-1	.	15	TRBJ2-5	CASSFPGGVKETQYF	TGCGCCAGCAGCTTTCCCGGGGGGGTAAAAGAGACCCAGTACTTC
TRBD1	TRBV13	.	14	TRBJ1-1	CASSFSGTGGRAFF	TGTGCCAGCAGCTTCTCGGGGACAGGGGGCCGGGCTTTCTTT
.	TRBV7-2	.	14	TRBJ2-7	CASSFFGQSYEQYF	TGTGCCAGCAGCTTTTTCGGACAATCCTACGAGCAGTACTTC
.	TRBV5-1	once	15	TRBJ1-3	CASSFTGRVGNTIYF	TGCGCCAGCAGCTTCACAGGGAGGGTTGGAAACACCATATATTTT
TRBD1	TRBV6-1	.	15	TRBJ1-1	CASSELGKGATEAFF	TGTGCCAGCAGTGAACTAGGGAAGGGGGCCACTGAAGCTTTCTTT
.	TRBV6-4	once	15	TRBJ2-3	CASSFMAGSTDTQYF	TGTGCCAGCTCATTCATGGCAGGGAGCACAGATACGCAGTATTTT
.	TRBV18	.	13	TRBJ1-1	CASSPRERGEAFF	TGTGCCAGCTCCCCCCGGGAACGCGGTGAAGCTTTCTTT
TRBD2	TRBV25-1	once	16	TRBJ2-4	CASSGSGPPAKNIQYF	TGTGCCAGCAGTGGTAGCGGGCCCCCCGCCAAAAACATTCAGTACTTC
TRBD1	TRBV19	.	15	TRBJ1-5	CASTLDRAYNQPQHF	TGTGCCAGTACTCTGGACAGGGCTTACAATCAGCCCCAGCATTTT
TRBD1	TRBV2	.	12	TRBJ2-3	CAKRTGADTQYF	TGTGCCAAACGGACAGGGGCAGATACGCAGTATTTT
TRBD2	TRBV9	once	14	TRBJ2-7	CASSASGTTHEQYF	TGTGCCAGCAGCGCAAGCGGGACGACCCACGAGCAGTACTTC
TRBD1	TRBV5-1	few	15	TRBJ1-4	CASSLDQGAFEKLFF	TGCGCCAGCAGCTTGGATCAGGGGGCCTTTGAAAAACTGTTTTTT
.	TRBV9	.	15	TRBJ2-7	CASSGKEGRSYEQYF	TGTGCCAGCAGCGGGAAGGAGGGAAGGTCCTACGAGCAGTACTTC
.	TRBV6-5	once	13	TRBJ1-2	CASTVQGGYGYTF	TGTGCCAGCACCGTCCAGGGTGGGTATGGCTACACCTTC
TRBD2	TRBV13	.	15	TRBJ2-7	CASSAPAGGAYEQYF	TGTGCCAGCAGCGCTCCGGCGGGGGGGGCCTACGAGCAGTACTTC
.	TRBV18	.	12	TRBJ1-1	CASSPVSSEAFF	TGTGCCAGCTCACCTGTTAGCTCTGAAGCTTTCTTT
.	TRBV7-2	.	13	TRBJ2-3	CASSLYGEDTQYF	TGTGCCAGCAGCTTATACGGGGAGGATACGCAGTATTTT
TRBD1	TRBV6-5	.	13	TRBJ1-5	CASSRTGFQPQHF	TGTGCCAGCAGTCGGACAGGGTTTCAGCCCCAGCATTTT
TRBD1	TRBV6-5	once	12	TRBJ1-1	CASSNRQGSGFF	TGTGCCAGCAGTAACCGACAGGGTTCGGGTTTCTTT
TRBD2	TRBV6-5	.	15	TRBJ2-1	CASSYGTSGLNEQFF	TGTGCCAGCAGTTACGGGACTAGCGGATTAAATGAGCAGTTCTTC
.	TRBV3-1/TRBV3-2	.	15	TRBJ2-5	CASSQGATTAKTQYF	TGTGCCAGCAGCCAAGGGGCGACGACAGCAAAGACCCAGTACTTC
.	TRBV3-1/TRBV3-2	.	15	TRBJ1-3	CASSFTVLSGNTIYF	TGTGCCAGCAGCTTCACAGTCCTCTCTGGAAACACCATATATTTT
TRBD2	TRBV11-2	.	17	TRBJ2-2	CASSRTRAGGLGGELFF	TGTGCCAGCAGCCGAACTCGGGCGGGAGGGCTTGGCGGGGAGCTGTTTTTT
.	TRBV12-3/TRBV12-4	.	11	TRBJ2-2	CASGRGGELFF	TGTGCCAGCGGTCGAGGCGGGGAGCTGTTTTTT
TRBD1	TRBV10-3	.	16	TRBJ2-7	CAISERGQGARDEQYF	TGTGCCATCAGTGAGCGGGGACAGGGGGCGAGAGACGAGCAGTACTTC
.	TRBV6-2/TRBV6-3	.	16	TRBJ2-1	CASSYSSGMSYNEQFF	TGTGCCAGCAGTTACTCATCAGGGATGTCCTACAATGAGCAGTTCTTC
.	TRBV29-1	once	12	TRBJ2-7	CSVAIGVNEQYF	TGCAGCGTAGCCATCGGAGTGAACGAGCAGTACTTC
.	TRBV27	.	14	TRBJ2-3	CASSWQFPTDTQYF	TGTGCCAGCAGTTGGCAGTTCCCCACAGATACGCAGTATTTT